The entry that follows covers one T cell receptor (beta chain) sequence. This specimen belongs to a study of shared clonotypes between healthy human individuals. Overall study context: A couple of women and three men aged 18 to 49 made up the donors.

Produced via immunoSEQ multiplex PCR; TCRdb's table is partial and in-frame only. Of millions of clones in the sample, 85% to 95% are singletons; the top ten hold more than 0.1%. Trimming cost V 3 bases and J 0 bases, with 9 bases left between them. The CDR3 extends over 14 amino acids. Germline V gene data show CDR1 as SNHLY and CDR2 as FYNNEI. Sequencing used naive CD4+ T cells sorted from blood. Subset indicated: CD45RA+ positively selected. This receptor was identified in a man aged 18 to 29 in good health. The chain combines TRBV2 with TRBJ2-7, with D perhaps TRBD1 (5 bases). The CDR3 protein is CASSDRASSYEQYF. Written as DNA, the CDR3 is TGTGCCAGCAGTGACAGGGCCAGCTCCTACGAGCAGTACTTC.